This TCR beta chain was captured by sequencing in a study of T cell changes during pregnancy in multiple sclerosis. The method was immunoSEQ multiplex PCR; TCRdb's version includes in-frame clones alone and lacks a portion of them. The sample has tens of thousands of clones; just over 90% are singletons. This clone appeared a single time. CDR3 size: 17 residues. V lost 3 bases and J lost 5; bases outside the gene matches: 11. CDR1 is SGHNT, CDR2 YYREEE, per germline (reference sequence). The TCR sequence derives from a female donor with multiple sclerosis, enrolled in a pregnancy study. The chain employs TRBV5-4 and TRBJ2-2; 9 nucleotides agree with TRBD1. This specimen consisted of peripheral blood, obtained after pregnancy. The DNA of the CDR3 is TGTGCCAGCAGCTCCCCCCCCGGGACAGGGCCGACCGGGGAGCTGTTTTTT. Translation: CASSSPPGTGPTGELFF.